These 27 T cell receptor beta chains came from one sample sequenced in a study of blood T cell repertoires in COVID-19. Assay used: immunoSEQ multiplex PCR; TCRdb lists only in-frame clones, some missing. Here the sample spans around 140,000 clones, approximately 90% being singletons. Sequencing was carried out using peripheral blood. The source is a human donor in a cohort sampled during active COVID-19.

J is TRBJ2-1 and V is TRBV12-3 or TRBV12-4; 8 nucleotides agree with TRBD2. V lost 6 bases, J lost 15 bases, and 13 bases stayed unmatched. The length of the CDR3 is 13 residues. CDR3 in amino acids: CASSPRTSLRRFF. CDR3 nucleotide sequence: TGTGCCAGCAGCCCTAGGACTAGCCTCCGTCGGTTCTTC.

The genes are TRBV7-2 and TRBJ2-1, with 8 bases aligning to TRBD2. This CDR3 is 16 amino acids long. Trimming cost V 1 base and J 4 bases; bases outside gene matches: 6. Germline loops: CDR1 SGHTA, CDR2 FQGNSA. The CDR3 nucleotides are TGTGCCAGCAGCTTAGTGGTGGTAGCGGGGTACAATGAGCAGTTCTTC. Protein: CASSLVVVAGYNEQFF.

J is TRBJ2-3 and V is TRBV7-2; D remains unclear. V dropped 4 bases and J dropped 1 base, with 9 bases sitting between them. CDR3 size: 14 residues. Per germline, CDR1 SGHTA and CDR2 FQGNSA. The DNA for the CDR3 is TGTGCCAGCAGCTCACTAATCCGCACAGATACGCAGTATTTT. Encoded protein: CASSSLIRTDTQYF.

The rearrangement uses TRBV30 and TRBJ1-2; D is perhaps TRBD1 (5 bases). CDR1 and CDR2 (germline): GTSNPN, SVGIG (reference sequence). V was pared by 0 bases and J by 0 bases, with 11 bases between. This CDR3 comprises 15 residues. This CDR3 reads CAWSVRDRSNYGYTF. The CDR3 DNA sequence: TGTGCCTGGAGTGTACGAGACAGATCTAACTATGGCTACACCTTC. The full variable domain, completed using reference TRBV30 and TRBJ1-2, is SQTIHQWPATLVQPVGSPLSLECTVEGTSNPNLYWYRQAAGRGLQLLFYSVGIGQISSEVPQNLSASRPQDRQFILSSKKLLLSDSGFYLCAWSVRDRSNYGYTFGSGTRLTVV.

This chain links TRBV6-5 with TRBJ1-1; possibly TRBD1 for D (6 bases). Trimming removed 6 bases from V and 5 bases from J, with 13 bases in between. CDR3 length: 13 residues. Per the germline V gene, CDR1 is MNHEY and CDR2 is SVGAGI. The CDR3 sequence: CASRTTGMTEAFF. Written as DNA, the CDR3 is TGTGCCAGCAGGACAACAGGGATGACTGAAGCTTTCTTT.

The chain carries TRBV19 and TRBJ2-3; possible D gene TRBD2, 5 bases. CDR3 length: 16 amino acids. CDR1 LNHDA and CDR2 SQIVND come from the germline V gene (reference sequence). Trimming left V 3 bases short and J 2 bases short, with 15 bases between. Here the CDR3 DNA reads TGTGCCAGTAGTATTCAGCATGCGGGCTTCACAGATACGCAGTATTTT. Amino acid sequence: CASSIQHAGFTDTQYF.

This sequence joins TRBV7-9 and TRBJ2-1; 7 bases match TRBD1. The length of the CDR3 is 15 residues. From germline, CDR1 is SEHNR and CDR2 FQNEAQ (reference sequence). Losses at the gene ends were 5 bases for V and 4 bases for J; bases not matched to a gene: 8. CDR3 sequence: CASSLDGTVYNEQFF. As DNA, the CDR3 is TGTGCCAGCAGCCTCGACGGGACAGTTTACAATGAGCAGTTCTTC.

The J gene is TRBJ2-1, the V gene TRBV2; TRBD2 matches 11 bases. CDR1 is SNHLY and CDR2 is FYNNEI in the germline V gene. Germline trimming cut 5 bases from V and 4 bases from J; bases unmatched to any gene: 4. The CDR3 extends over 15 amino acids. CDR3: CASSTLAGGYNEQFF. CDR3 sequence (DNA): TGTGCCAGCAGTACCCTAGCGGGGGGATACAATGAGCAGTTCTTC.

The chain is built from TRBV5-6 and TRBJ1-2, with D perhaps TRBD1 (5 bases). The CDR3 covers 12 residues. Trimming left V 2 bases short and J 6 bases short, with 8 bases between. The germline CDR1 and CDR2 sequences are SGHDT and YYEEEE. The CDR3 sequence: CASSFVRDGYTF. CDR3 nucleotide sequence: TGTGCCAGCAGCTTTGTCAGGGATGGCTACACCTTC.

V and J are TRBV30 and TRBJ2-5, with 7 bases aligning to TRBD2. The CDR3 length is 14 residues. The germline V gene encodes CDR1 GTSNPN and CDR2 SVGIG (reference sequence). V gave up 3 bases and J gave up 1 base; unmatched junction bases: 5. CDR3 bases: TGTGCCTGGAGCCCTGGGGGGGGCCAAGAGACCCAGTACTTC. It codes for CAWSPGGGQETQYF.

The chain recombines TRBV3-1 (or the pseudogene TRBV3-2) with TRBJ2-5; 8 positions match TRBD1. The germline V gene encodes CDR1 LGHDT and CDR2 YNNKEL (reference sequence). Trimming removed 3 bases from V and 5 bases from J; junction bases left unmatched: 5. The CDR3 runs 14 residues. DNA of the CDR3: TGTGCCAGCAGCCACTCAGGGGGCCGGGAGACCCAGTACTTC. Protein: CASSHSGGRETQYF.

The rearrangement joins TRBV5-5 to TRBJ2-5; 10 nucleotides agree with TRBD2. The CDR3 consists of 15 residues. J was trimmed by 0 bases and V by 2 bases; bases with no gene match: 1. Germline values: CDR1 SGHKS, CDR2 YYEKEE (reference sequence). CDR3: CASSFSGGHQETQYF. CDR3 DNA: TGTGCCAGCAGCTTTAGCGGGGGGCACCAAGAGACCCAGTACTTC. Based on the CDR3 plus reference TRBV5-5 and TRBJ2-5, the full variable domain is DAGVTQSPTHLIKTRGQQVTLRCSPISGHKSVSWYQQVLGQGPQFIFQYYEKEERGRGNFPDRFSARQFPNYSSELNVNALLLGDSALYLCASSFSGGHQETQYFGPGTRLLVL.

The J gene is TRBJ2-3, the V gene TRBV7-2, with 11 bases aligning to TRBD2. V dropped 5 bases and J dropped 5; count of bases not matched to a gene: 6. The CDR3 is 15 amino acids. Germline V gene sequence: CDR1 SGHTA, CDR2 FQGNSA. CDR3 amino acids: CASSQTSGVRDTQYF. The CDR3 nucleotides are TGTGCCAGCAGCCAGACTAGCGGGGTTCGAGATACGCAGTATTTT.

The chain is built from TRBV9 and TRBJ2-3; 7 bases agree with TRBD2. Unmatched junction bases numbered 2, after V lost 2 bases and J lost 5 bases. Germline-derived CDR1 and CDR2 are SGDLS and YYNGEE. There are 13 residues in the CDR3. CDR3 sequence reads: CASSVGEGDTQYF. DNA for the CDR3: TGTGCCAGCAGCGTTGGGGAGGGAGATACGCAGTATTTT.

The V call is TRBV5-8, the J call TRBJ2-5; D ambiguous. Germline-derived CDR1 and CDR2 are SGHTS and YDEGEE. V was pared by 0 bases and J by 4 bases, with 7 bases between. The CDR3 totals 13 residues. The CDR3 DNA reads as TGTGCCAGCAGCTTGGCCCTAGTAGAGACCCAGTACTTC. Protein: CASSLALVETQYF.

This clone was observed a single time. This rearrangement joins TRBV27 to TRBJ1-2, with D maybe TRBD1 (5 bases). Germline CDR1 and CDR2: MNHEY and SMNVEV (reference sequence). This CDR3 comprises 13 residues. V lost 6 bases, J lost 3 bases, and 11 bases lay in between. The CDR3 nucleotides are TGTGCCAGCAGACCGACAGCTCACTATGGCTACACCTTC. It translates to CASRPTAHYGYTF.

This clone turned up a few times. V gene TRBV23-1 combines with J gene TRBJ1-5; a possible D gene is TRBD1 (6 bases). TRBV23-1 carries the ORF label, with uncertain function. This CDR3 is 16 amino acids long. The V end was cut by 5 bases, the J end by 0 bases, with 14 bases between. The CDR3 coding sequence is TGCGCCAGCAGTTCTACAGGGCCCTATAGCAATCAGCCCCAGCATTTT. This translates into CASSSTGPYSNQPQHF.

This chain links TRBV2 with TRBJ2-7, with D tentatively TRBD2 (6 bases). The CDR3 has 16 amino acids. Germline V gene lookup returns CDR1 SNHLY and CDR2 FYNNEI. V lost 1 base, J lost 0 bases, and 13 bases lay in between. CDR3 region: CASSEGLAESSYEQYF. In nucleotides, the CDR3 is TGTGCCAGCAGTGAAGGTTTAGCGGAAAGCTCCTACGAGCAGTACTTC.

CDR3 amino acids: CASSQISGQETQYF. CDR3 sequence (DNA): TGTGCCAGCAGCCAGATCAGCGGGCAAGAGACCCAGTACTTC. The V gene is TRBV11-2, the J gene TRBJ2-5; TRBD2 might be the D (6 bases). CDR1 is SGHAT, CDR2 FQNNGV, per germline. The CDR3 extends over 14 amino acids. The V end was cut by 5 bases, the J end by 2 bases, with 12 bases between.

The chain recombines TRBV6-2 or TRBV6-3 with TRBJ1-2; maybe TRBD1 (5 bases). Trimming removed 5 bases from V and 5 bases from J, with 12 bases in between. This CDR3 has 13 amino acids. Germline V gene sequence: CDR1 MNHEY, CDR2 SVGEGT. The CDR3 here is CASSNPRQYGYTF. The CDR3 coding sequence is TGTGCCAGCAGTAACCCCCGACAGTATGGCTACACCTTC.

The CDR3 coding sequence is TGTGCCAGCAGCACCTTAGCGGGGCCCGGCCTTACGCAGTATTTT. Translating gives CASSTLAGPGLTQYF. The rearrangement uses TRBV7-2 and TRBJ2-3; 8 nucleotides agree with TRBD2. The CDR3 runs 15 residues. The V gene end was trimmed by 5 bases and the J gene end by 8 bases; junction bases not matched to a gene: 12. Per the germline V gene, CDR1 is SGHTA and CDR2 is FQGNSA. Variable domain in full (rest from reference TRBV7-2 and TRBJ2-3): GAGVSQSPSNKVTEKGKDVELRCDPISGHTALYWYRQSLGQGLEFLIYFQGNSAPDKSGLPSDRFSAERTGGSVSTLTIQRTQQEDSAVYLCASSTLAGPGLTQYFGPGTRLTVL.

This chain uses TRBV2 with TRBJ2-5; D perhaps matches TRBD1 (6 bases). Per germline, CDR1 SNHLY and CDR2 FYNNEI. V was shortened by 6 bases and J by 4 bases, with 15 bases between the two germline ends. The CDR3 contains 14 residues. The CDR3 is CASRYREEGETQYF. The CDR3 DNA sequence: TGTGCCAGCAGATACAGGGAAGAGGGAGAGACCCAGTACTTC. The full variable domain, with the rest looked up from reference TRBV2 and TRBJ2-5, is EPEVTQTPSHQVTQMGQEVILRCVPISNHLYFYWYRQILGQKVEFLVSFYNNEISEKSEIFDDQFSVERPDGSNFTLKIRSTKLEDSAMYFCASRYREEGETQYFGPGTRLLVL.

The gene calls are TRBV10-3 and TRBJ1-1; D possibly corresponds to TRBD1 (5 bases). This CDR3 comprises 15 residues. Germline V gene data show CDR1 as ENHRY and CDR2 as SYGVKD. Trimming stripped 3 bases from V and 7 bases from J, with 18 bases between. CDR3 nucleotide sequence: TGTGCCATCAGTGACCGGGGGGAGGGCCCGCTTGAAGCTTTCTTT. It is translated as CAISDRGEGPLEAFF.

Notes on this clone: A much larger clone lies a single base off, so this may be a read error. The rearrangement links TRBV6-5 to TRBJ1-1; 7 bases align to TRBD1. Germline V gives CDR1 MNHEY, CDR2 SVGAGI. The length of the CDR3 is 14 residues. Losses at the gene ends were 6 bases for V and 1 base for J; bases not matched to a gene: 5. This CDR3 reads CASSRDRENTEAFF. DNA of the CDR3: TGTGCCAGCAGCCGGGACAGAGAGAACACTGAAGCTTTCTTT.

The chain combines TRBV5-1 with TRBJ2-7; 10 bases match TRBD2. V was clipped by 5 bases and J by 2 bases; unmatched bases: 7. The V gene's germline CDR1 is SGHRS and CDR2 YFSETQ. The CDR3 runs 15 residues. The CDR3 DNA reads as TGCGCCAGCAGTAGGGGGCTAGCGGGAGCCTACGAGCAGTACTTC. It translates to CASSRGLAGAYEQYF.

The rearrangement joins TRBV7-9 to TRBJ1-2; 7 nucleotides line up with TRBD1. The CDR3 consists of 13 residues. Germline CDR1 SEHNR, CDR2 FQNEAQ (reference sequence). V was pared by 9 bases and J by 6 bases, with 10 bases of the junction left unmatched. CDR3 DNA: TGTGCCAGTACGTTAGGGGGCGTGGATGGCTACACCTTC. Encoded protein: CASTLGGVDGYTF.

The chain is built from TRBV11-2 and TRBJ2-1, with 10 positions matching TRBD2. Germline CDR1 is SGHAT and CDR2 is FQNNGV. With V trimmed by 1 base and J by 8 bases, 5 bases remained unmatched. This CDR3 has 15 amino acids. CDR3 coding DNA: TGTGCCAGCAGCTTAGCGGCTAGCGGGGGCTATGAGCAGTTCTTC. This gives the protein CASSLAASGGYEQFF.